Described below is a single TCR beta chain sequence and its context. Its antigen is unidentified. This entry comes from a study of human T cells and chemical hapten exposure. Germline V gene sequence: CDR1 SNHLY, CDR2 FYNNEI. The V gene lost 8 bases and the J gene lost 2 bases, with 9 bases spanning the gap. CDR3 length: 13 amino acids. One entry per CDR3 protein, called by TCRdb with MiXCR from the RACE reads. The sample has about 54,000 distinct CDR3 sequences; 8.5% to 10% are singletons. Broader study findings: Counts of TCRs expanded at PT1 correlated positively with patch test score.

Time point of the sample: patch test 2, 6 weeks after DPC sensitization. The sample's treatment: therapeutic diphenylcyclopropenone sensitization with weekly scalp DPC. The receptor was isolated from a woman aged 45-60 years with alopecia areata. Some clones in this sample may be carry-over from other donors' samples. The chain has TRBV2 and TRBJ2-2; D is perhaps TRBD1 (6 bases). The specimen was whole blood, collected in connection with sensitization to the hapten diphenylcyclopropenone (DPC). CDR3 residues: CASGQRNTGELFF. The CDR3 DNA is TGTGCCAGCGGACAGCGTAACACCGGGGAGCTGTTTTTT.